What follows are 18 T cell receptor beta chains derived from one specimen sequenced in a study of blood T cells in healthy people across ages. Next came a second PCR, run for about 7 to 12 cycles, which used a sample-barcoded 5' primer along with a J-beta primer mix. TCRdb reanalysed the 5' RACE reads using MiXCR and keeps one entry per CDR3 protein. The data contain about 640,000 distinct CDR3 sequences, 25% to 30% of them singletons. The material sequenced was blood. Receptors originate from an elderly woman in good health.

Of note for this clonotype: The junction differs from germline at one of its ends, possibly a read error. The V call is TRBV12-3 or TRBV12-4, the J call TRBJ2-5; 7 bases are shared with TRBD1. TRBJ2-1 matches the DNA end more closely, so the J call is doubtful. The CDR3 runs 15 residues. CDR3 coding DNA: TGCGCCAGCAGTTTACGGGACAGATACCAAGAGACCCAGTTCTTC. Translation: CASSLRDRYQETQFF.

Concerning this clonotype: The CDR3 does not close with the conserved phenylalanine or tryptophan, likely indicating a read error. The J gene is TRBJ2-3, the V gene TRBV12-3 or TRBV12-4, with D possibly called TRBD1 or TRBD2 (6 bases each). The CDR3 has 14 amino acids. The DNA for the CDR3 is TGTGCCAGCAGTCCCATAAGGGGGGCAGATGCGCAGTATTCT. Amino acids: CASSPIRGADAQYS.

This clonotype has ten or more counts. The gene calls are TRBV6-5 and TRBJ2-7, with 10 nucleotides matching TRBD1. V dropped 5 bases and J dropped 5; count of bases not matched to a gene: 9. Germline values: CDR1 MNHEY, CDR2 SVGAGI. The CDR3 has 15 amino acids. The CDR3 DNA reads as TGTGCCAGCAGTCCCCGGGACAGGGGTTGGAACGAGCAGTACTTC. It is translated as CASSPRDRGWNEQYF.

This clonotype was observed a few times. CDR3 sequence reads: CASSLLGLEDEQYF. CDR3 coding DNA: TGTGCCAGCAGCCTCCTGGGACTAGAGGATGAGCAGTACTTC. This chain links TRBV9 with TRBJ2-1; the match to TRBD2 covers 8 bases. The J call could be wrong; TRBJ2-7 is a better fit for the DNA end. This CDR3 is 14 amino acids long. Per the germline V gene, CDR1 is SGDLS and CDR2 is YYNGEE.

This clonotype was picked up a small number of times. This chain links TRBV9 with TRBJ2-2; 8 nucleotides line up with TRBD2. Germline loops: CDR1 SGDLS, CDR2 YYNGEE. The V gene end was trimmed by 0 bases and the J gene end by 5 bases; junction bases not matched to a gene: 6. This CDR3 region has 16 residues. The CDR3 sequence is CASSVVAGSQTGELFF. CDR3 bases: TGTGCCAGCAGCGTAGTAGCGGGGAGTCAGACCGGGGAGCTGTTTTTT.

V usage is TRBV6-5 and J usage is TRBJ2-4; the match to TRBD1 covers 10 bases. The J call may be mistaken, given a closer DNA end match to TRBJ2-7. Germline V gives CDR1 MNHEY, CDR2 SVGAGI. The CDR3 is 15 residues long. CDR3 amino acids: CASRQTGQGIYEQYF. In nucleotides, the CDR3 is TGTGCCAGCAGGCAGACGGGACAGGGGATCTACGAGCAGTACTTC.

On this clonotype itself: A clone one base away is much larger, so this may be a read error. Lacking the conserved final phenylalanine or tryptophan, this CDR3 likely reflects a read error. This chain uses TRBV5-6 with TRBJ2-7, with a possible D match to TRBD1 (6 bases). The CDR3 consists of 16 residues. Germline values: CDR1 SGHDT, CDR2 YYEEEE. V lost 5 bases, J lost 0 bases, and 18 bases lay in between. The chain's CDR3 is CASSFPFRDTSYEQYC. The CDR3 region has the DNA TGTGCCAGCAGTTTCCCATTCCGGGACACCTCCTACGAGCAGTACTGC.

The genes are TRBV7-6 and TRBJ2-2; D remains ambiguous. This CDR3 is built from 15 residues. Germline CDR1 SGHVS, CDR2 FNYEAQ. V was clipped by 6 bases and J by 3 bases, with 14 bases between them. CDR3 coding DNA: TGTGCCAGCAGTTTGGGCGTTAGGGACACCGGGGAGCTGTTTTTT. It is translated as CASSLGVRDTGELFF.

This clonotype has a count of ten or more. This chain uses TRBV20-1 with TRBJ1-2; the D gene is possibly TRBD1 (5 bases). Trimming cost V 2 bases and J 0 bases, with 10 bases left between them. The CDR3 runs 14 residues. Germline values: CDR1 DFQATT, CDR2 SNEGSKA (reference sequence). CDR3 loop: CSARSTDSNYGYTF. The CDR3 nucleotides read TGCAGTGCTAGATCGACAGATTCTAACTATGGCTACACCTTC.

V and J are TRBV7-8 and TRBJ2-5; TRBD2 agrees at 7 bases. Trimming cost V 7 bases and J 11 bases; bases outside gene matches: 19. The CDR3 consists of 15 residues. The V gene's germline CDR1 is SGHVS and CDR2 FQNEAQ. The CDR3 protein is CASNKLAKSSNEQYF. The DNA of the CDR3 is TGTGCCAGCAACAAACTAGCGAAATCCTCCAATGAGCAGTACTTC.

This clonotype appeared a few times. This clone may be a read error of a much larger clone one base away. V is TRBV6-5 and J is TRBJ2-1; the D gene is possibly TRBD2 (5 bases). The CDR3 runs to 15 residues. The V and J ends lost 5 bases and 4 bases respectively, with 15 bases between them. Germline V CDR1 and CDR2: MNHEY, SVGAGI. The CDR3, as DNA: TGTGCCAGCAGTCCCCAGCGGTCGGTTTACAATGAGCAGTTCTTC. Amino acids: CASSPQRSVYNEQFF.

This chain connects TRBV28 to TRBJ1-4; perhaps TRBD1 as D (5 bases). Trimming took off 1 base at V and 4 bases at J, with 13 bases between the two ends. This CDR3 contains 16 residues. Looked up from germline, CDR1 is MDHEN and CDR2 is SYDVKM. The CDR3 spells CASSLSNPGSNEKLFF. The CDR3 coding sequence is TGTGCCAGCAGTTTATCAAACCCAGGGAGTAATGAAAAACTGTTTTTT.

The rearrangement uses TRBV24-1 and TRBJ2-3; the match to TRBD2 covers 8 bases. V shed 12 bases and J 2 bases; nucleotides not matched to a gene: 15. The CDR3 runs to 16 residues. Germline V lookup: CDR1 KGHDR, CDR2 SFDVKD. The CDR3, as DNA: TGTGCCGCGTCGATTGCGGGAGGCCTTATCACAGATACGCAGTATTTT. Translation gives CAASIAGGLITDTQYF.

Concerning this clonotype: Since a much larger clone is just one base distant, this may be a read error. As DNA, the CDR3 is TGCAGTGCTCCCTTTGGTAGCGGTACGAATGAGCAGTACTTC. Translation gives CSAPFGSGTNEQYF. The chain joins TRBV20-1 to TRBJ2-5; the D gene is possibly TRBD2 (6 bases). Germline V CDR1 and CDR2: DFQATT, SNEGSKA (reference sequence). This CDR3 is 14 amino acids long. Trimming took 5 bases from V and 11 from J, leaving 24 bases between them.

This clonotype was observed a handful of times. This clone may be a read error of a much larger clone one base away. The chain carries TRBV15 and TRBJ1-2, with 9 bases fitting TRBD1. Germline-derived CDR1 and CDR2 are LNHNV and YYDKDF (reference sequence). The CDR3 length is 18 residues. The CDR3 nucleotides are TGTGCCGCCAGCAGTCAAATGCGGGGACAGGGAAGGAACTATGGCTACACCTTC. Its protein is CAASSQMRGQGRNYGYTF.

The V gene is TRBV29-1, the J gene TRBJ2-7; TRBD2 matches at 10 bases. Looked up from germline, CDR1 is SQVTM and CDR2 is ANQGSEA. The CDR3 is 15 residues long. The V gene end was trimmed by 6 bases and the J gene end by 0 bases; junction bases not matched to a gene: 8. For the CDR3, the DNA is TGCAGCGTGGCCCTAGCGGGAGTAGGCTCCTACGAGCAGTACTTC. Its protein product is CSVALAGVGSYEQYF.

Concerning this clonotype: This may come from a read error, since a much larger clone is one base off. The chain employs TRBV6-2 or TRBV6-3 and TRBJ1-6, with TRBD1 matching over 10 bases. In germline, CDR1 is MNHEY, CDR2 SVGEGT. With 6 bases clipped from V and 4 bases from J, the junction kept 0 bases outside the gene matches. CDR3 size: 14 residues. The CDR3 DNA sequence: TGTGCCAGCAGGGGACAGGGGTATAATTCACCCCTCCACTTT. Translated: CASRGQGYNSPLHF.

This clonotype was picked up a small number of times. It may be a read error: a sequence one base away is much more abundant. The J gene is TRBJ1-1, the V gene TRBV6-1; no firm D call. The CDR3 extends over 8 amino acids. Germline V lookup: CDR1 MNHNS, CDR2 SASEGT. CDR3 sequence (DNA): TGTGCCAGCACTGAAGCTTTCTTT. Residues: CASTEAFF.